This is a list of T cell receptor beta chains from one sample in a study of cytomegalovirus exposure and HLA in healthy donors. The assay was immunoSEQ multiplex PCR, and TCRdb's table has in-frame clones only and misses some. The data show about 140,000 clones, less than 85% seen once. The sequencing input was PBMCs. Receptor source: a man aged 35-49 years in good health and CMV-seropositive. Both conserved end residues are part of each CDR3. A D gene is named only where the DNA matches it firmly. Part of the rows lack a size; the others show once, few, many or a class for expanded clones.

clone_size,v_call,cdr3_length,d_call,j_call,cdr3_nt,cdr3_aa
-,TRBV19,13,TRBD1,TRBJ2-7,TGTGCCAGTAGCCGACAGGGAACCTACGAGCAGTACTTC,CASSRQGTYEQYF
-,TRBV27,13,-,TRBJ2-1,TGTGCCAGCAGTTTAGCGGGGAACAATGAGCAGTTCTTC,CASSLAGNNEQFF
once,TRBV9,15,-,TRBJ1-2,TGTGCCAGCAGCTCCCCGGGCAGGGTTAAGGAGGGCTACACCTTC,CASSSPGRVKEGYTF
-,TRBV2,15,TRBD2,TRBJ2-1,TGTGCCAGCAGTGAAGGGGACTACTTCTGGGATGAGCAGTTCTTC,CASSEGDYFWDEQFF
-,TRBV30,12,-,TRBJ2-5,TGTGCCTGGACCCCGAAGGGGGAGACCCAGTACTTC,CAWTPKGETQYF
-,TRBV19,15,TRBD1,TRBJ2-7,TGTGCCAGTAGTTTTCTGACAGGGGGCGAGTACGAGCAGTACTTC,CASSFLTGGEYEQYF
once,TRBV6-5,14,-,TRBJ2-7,TGTGCCGGCAGTTCTGGGACAATCTCCTACGAGCAGTACTTC,CAGSSGTISYEQYF
once,TRBV27,13,TRBD1,TRBJ2-7,TGTGCCAGCAGTTACCAACAGGGGGACGAGCAGTACTTC,CASSYQQGDEQYF
-,TRBV4-3,16,-,TRBJ2-3,TGCGCCAGCAGCCAAGAATCAGGGGCCAGCACAGATACGCAGTATTTT,CASSQESGASTDTQYF
-,TRBV19,11,-,TRBJ2-3,TGTGCCAGTAGTTGGGCCGACCAGCAGTATTTT,CASSWADQQYF
-,TRBV11-2,14,TRBD1,TRBJ1-4,TGTGCCAGCAGCCCCGACAGGGGTAATGAAAAACTGTTTTTT,CASSPDRGNEKLFF
-,TRBV13,15,TRBD2,TRBJ2-7,TGTGCCAGCAGCTCATACTTGGCGGGGGTATACGAGCAGTACTTC,CASSSYLAGVYEQYF
-,TRBV7-9,17,TRBD1,TRBJ2-5,TGTGCCAGCAGCTTATACGTTGGGGACAGGGCTCAAGAGACCCAGTACTTC,CASSLYVGDRAQETQYF
-,TRBV5-1,17,TRBD2,TRBJ2-1,TGCGCCAGCAGCTTGGCGGGACTAGCGGGAGGGAACAATGAGCAGTTCTTC,CASSLAGLAGGNNEQFF
-,TRBV13,14,TRBD1,TRBJ2-1,TGTGCCAGCAGCTCACCGGGACAGAAAAATGAGCAGTTCTTC,CASSSPGQKNEQFF
-,TRBV13,13,TRBD1,TRBJ2-1,TGTGCCAGCAGCTCTCAAGGGGGCCGAGAACAGTTCTTC,CASSSQGGREQFF
-,TRBV19,17,TRBD2,TRBJ2-3,TGTGCCAGTAGTATGGTGGGACTAGCGGGAATGTCAGATACGCAGTATTTT,CASSMVGLAGMSDTQYF
-,TRBV5-1,17,-,TRBJ2-5,TGCGCCAGCAGCTTGGAGGGGCTACCCAGAGGTGAGGAGACCCAGTACTTC,CASSLEGLPRGEETQYF